This TCR beta chain appears in the sequencing data of a study of blood T cell repertoires in COVID-19. At the level of the study: The United States, Italy and Spain were the sources of the acute and convalescent COVID-19 samples. PBMCs, B-cell-depleted T cells, or T cells provided the cDNA or gDNA that made up the material.

Per the study methods: For nucleated cells, counts were estimated from reference gene primer amplification. The data were produced by immunoSEQ multiplex PCR, yet TCRdb's version contains in-frame clones alone and is incomplete. The V and J calls and clone size are taken from that table; D and trimming were inferred from the DNA. The data hold approximately 120,000 clones, with about 87% observed a single time. This CDR3 spans 16 amino acids. The germline gives CDR1 MNHEY, CDR2 SVGEGT. V lost 5 bases and J 2 bases, leaving 19 bases between the germline ends. The TCR was taken from a human donor in a cohort sampled during active COVID-19. The sequencing input was peripheral blood. This sequence joins TRBV6-2 or TRBV6-3 and TRBJ2-7; weak D call: TRBD2 (6 bases). The CDR3 region is CASSPKDPGTPYEQYF. The CDR3 DNA sequence: TGTGCCAGCAGTCCAAAGGACCCGGGGACTCCCTACGAGCAGTACTTC.